This TCR beta chain was sequenced for a study of regulatory T cells in long-lasting Graves disease. Germline CDR1 and CDR2: SGHTA and FQGNSA. The CDR3 consists of 15 residues. The V gene end was trimmed by 5 bases and the J gene end by 9 bases; junction bases not matched to a gene: 10. Both iRepertoire HTBI primers and Arm-PCR of CDR3 regions were used to build the TCR beta libraries. In the study's own analysis: Identification across samples found 50 to 80 TRBV and approximately 15 TRBJ segments. TCRdb itself ran the multiplex PCR reads through MiXCR, one entry per CDR3 protein. TCRdb, rather than the study authors, made the V and J calls. Of around 430,000 distinct CDR3 sequences in the sample, less than 25% were seen once. Indicated time point: persistent/refractory GD, antithyroid drugs over 5 years with positive TRAb. The TCR library was prepared using RNA isolated from PBMCs. An endocrinology department located in Xi'an, China, was where the patients came from. Nine milliliters of peripheral blood went into EDTA tubes.

This chain uses TRBV7-2 with TRBJ2-1; 10 nucleotides line up with TRBD2. This receptor was identified in a female donor with Graves disease. The source was peripheral blood mononuclear cells (PBMCs), collected when the disease was refractory, from a patient treated with antithyroid drugs. CDR3 region: CASSPGGLAGAEQFF. DNA of the CDR3: TGTGCCAGCAGCCCGGGGGGGCTAGCGGGAGCTGAGCAGTTCTTC. The whole variable domain, filled in from reference TRBV7-2 and TRBJ2-1, reads GAGVSQSPSNKVTEKGKDVELRCDPISGHTALYWYRQSLGQGLEFLIYFQGNSAPDKSGLPSDRFSAERTGGSVSTLTIQRTQQEDSAVYLCASSPGGLAGAEQFFGPGTRLTVL.